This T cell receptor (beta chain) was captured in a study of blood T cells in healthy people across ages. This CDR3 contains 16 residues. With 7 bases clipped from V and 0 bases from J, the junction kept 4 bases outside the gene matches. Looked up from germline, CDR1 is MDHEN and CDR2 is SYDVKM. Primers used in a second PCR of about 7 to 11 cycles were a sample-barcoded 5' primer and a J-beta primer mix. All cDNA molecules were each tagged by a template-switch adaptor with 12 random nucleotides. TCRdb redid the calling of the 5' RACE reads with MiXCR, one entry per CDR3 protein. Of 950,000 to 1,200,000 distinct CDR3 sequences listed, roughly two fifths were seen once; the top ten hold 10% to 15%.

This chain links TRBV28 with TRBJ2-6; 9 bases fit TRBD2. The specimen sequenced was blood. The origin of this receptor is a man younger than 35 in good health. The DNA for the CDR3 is TGTGCCAGCATAGCGGGGGTCACCTCTGGGGCCAACGTCCTGACTTTC. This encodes CASIAGVTSGANVLTF.